One T cell receptor beta chain is described in this entry. The antigen remains unidentified. This sample is part of a study of cytomegalovirus exposure and HLA in healthy donors. Background on the study: Among the approximately 400 donors who were genotyped, about 79% fell in the genetic ancestry cluster that is associated with self-reported Caucasian donors.

Primers included in the PCR were 60 Vbeta and 13 Jbeta primers. The assay was immunoSEQ multiplex PCR, and TCRdb's table has in-frame clones only and misses some. The sample lists under 200,000 clones; approximately 79% were seen once. V lost 4 bases and J lost 8, with 15 bases in between. The length of the CDR3 is 13 residues. The germline CDR1 and CDR2 sequences are SGHRS and YFSETQ. Regarding the study as a whole: Later on, a genetic analysis was performed. It linked a missense variant in DCLRE1C with V- and J-gene trimming of TCR beta. TRBV6-2, TRBV6-3 and some other V segments were excluded as indistinguishable. TCR beta chains numbering more than 150 were designated cytomegalovirus-associated.

The receptor comes from a woman between 40 and 50 years old in good health and CMV-seronegative. The V gene is TRBV5-1, the J gene TRBJ1-2; D perhaps matches TRBD1 (6 bases). Sequencing was carried out using PBMCs. The CDR3 DNA is TGCGCCAGCAGCCCGATGGGGGCGGACGGCTACACCTTC. Translating gives CASSPMGADGYTF.